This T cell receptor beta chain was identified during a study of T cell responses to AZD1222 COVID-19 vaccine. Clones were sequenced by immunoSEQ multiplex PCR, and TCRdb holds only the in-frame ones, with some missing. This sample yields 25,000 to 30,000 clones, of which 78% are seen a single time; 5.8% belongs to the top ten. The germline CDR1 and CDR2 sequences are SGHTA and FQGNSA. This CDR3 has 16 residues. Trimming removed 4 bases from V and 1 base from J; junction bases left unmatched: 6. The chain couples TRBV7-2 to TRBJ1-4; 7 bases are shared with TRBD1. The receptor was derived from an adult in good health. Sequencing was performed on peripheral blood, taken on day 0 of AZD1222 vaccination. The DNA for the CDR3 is TGTGCCAGCAGCTACCGGGACAGATTAACTAATGAAAAACTGTTTTTT. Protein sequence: CASSYRDRLTNEKLFF.